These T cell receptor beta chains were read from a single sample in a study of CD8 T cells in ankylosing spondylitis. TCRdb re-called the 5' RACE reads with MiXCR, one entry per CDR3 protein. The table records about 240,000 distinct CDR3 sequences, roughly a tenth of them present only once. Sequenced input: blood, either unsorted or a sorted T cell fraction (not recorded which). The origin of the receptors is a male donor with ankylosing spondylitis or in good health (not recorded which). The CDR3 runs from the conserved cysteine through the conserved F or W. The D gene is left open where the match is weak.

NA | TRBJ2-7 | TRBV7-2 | CASSLVSFDSYEQYF
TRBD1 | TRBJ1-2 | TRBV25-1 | CASSDWDSFNYGYTF
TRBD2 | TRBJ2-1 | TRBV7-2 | CASSLGTSGGARFF
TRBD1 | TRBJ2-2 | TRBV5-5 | CASSAGQGATGELFF
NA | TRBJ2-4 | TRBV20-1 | CSAREWGPAKNIQYF
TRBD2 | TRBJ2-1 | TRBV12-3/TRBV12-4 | CASSPGLAIRAEQFF
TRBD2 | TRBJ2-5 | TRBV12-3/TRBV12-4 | CASSYRLEAGVLQETQYF
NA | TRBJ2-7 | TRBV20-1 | CSARRRERAYEQYF
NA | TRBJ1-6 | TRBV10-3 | CAIRDGYNSPLHF
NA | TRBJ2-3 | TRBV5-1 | CASSLHGIATGSFSSTDTQYF
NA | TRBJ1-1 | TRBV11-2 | CASADNPGSEAFF
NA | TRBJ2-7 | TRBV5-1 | CASSLGGAVVDSSYEQYF
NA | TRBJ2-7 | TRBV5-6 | CASSQLATYYEQYF
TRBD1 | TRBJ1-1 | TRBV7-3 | CASSPGQGGTEAFF
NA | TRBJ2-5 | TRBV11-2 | CASSLNNAQETQYF
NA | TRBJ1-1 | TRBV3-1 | CASSQVGGVTEAFF
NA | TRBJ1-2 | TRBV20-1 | CSARVPETNYGYTF
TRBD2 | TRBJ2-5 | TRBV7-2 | CASSSSGGALGIETQYF
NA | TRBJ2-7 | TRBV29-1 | CSVPGLNSYEQYF
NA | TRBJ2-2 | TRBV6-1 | CASTPSYTGELFF
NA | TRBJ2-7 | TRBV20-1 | CSARTAYEQYF
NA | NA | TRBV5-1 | CASSINGLTRRYPDTQHF